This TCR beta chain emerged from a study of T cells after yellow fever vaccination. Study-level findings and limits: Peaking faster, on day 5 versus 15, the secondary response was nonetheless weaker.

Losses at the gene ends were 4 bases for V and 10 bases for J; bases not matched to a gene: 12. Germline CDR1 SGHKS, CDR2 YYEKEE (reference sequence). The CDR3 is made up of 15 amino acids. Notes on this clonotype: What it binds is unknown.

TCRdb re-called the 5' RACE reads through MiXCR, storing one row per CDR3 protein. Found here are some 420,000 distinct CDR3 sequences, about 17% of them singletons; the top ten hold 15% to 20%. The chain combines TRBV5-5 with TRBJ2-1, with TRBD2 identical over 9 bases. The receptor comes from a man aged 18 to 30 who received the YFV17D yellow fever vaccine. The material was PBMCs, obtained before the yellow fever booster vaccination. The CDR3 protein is CASSPGTSSHGEQFF. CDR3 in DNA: TGTGCCAGCAGCCCCGGGACTAGCTCCCACGGAGAGCAGTTCTTC.